This entry lists 23 T cell receptor beta chains sequenced from one sample in a study of control samples from healthy donors and cancer patients. This table comes from immunoSEQ multiplex PCR, and its TCRdb copy is limited to in-frame clones, with some not included. This sample has 95,000 to 150,000 clones, with roughly 92% found just once. Specimen: blood. These receptors all come from a woman aged 18-29 years in good health.

This rearrangement joins TRBV12-3 or TRBV12-4 to TRBJ1-1, with 8 bases matching TRBD1. V lost 3 bases to trimming and J lost 6 bases; unmatched junction nucleotides: 3. This CDR3 spans 13 amino acids. The CDR3: CASSLGQAPEAFF. As DNA, the CDR3 is TGTGCCAGCAGTTTGGGACAGGCCCCTGAAGCTTTCTTT.

Here the CDR3 reads CASSIYISGANVLTF. DNA of the CDR3: TGTGCCAGTAGTATATATATCTCTGGGGCCAACGTCCTGACTTTC. The chain has TRBV19 and TRBJ2-6; the D is unclear. V lost 2 bases and J 0 bases, leaving 5 bases between the germline ends. Germline CDR1 is LNHDA and CDR2 is SQIVND (reference sequence). This CDR3 region has 15 residues.

Here the CDR3 DNA reads TGCGCCAGCAGCCAAGACTTAGACCGGGGGGGCTCCTACAATGAGCAGTTCTTC. Protein product: CASSQDLDRGGSYNEQFF. The chain couples TRBV4-3 to TRBJ2-1; 8 positions match TRBD2. With 0 bases clipped from V and 0 bases from J, the junction kept 7 bases outside the gene matches. This CDR3 is built from 18 residues. The germline V gene has CDR1 LGHNA and CDR2 YSLEER.

This chain connects TRBV29-1 to TRBJ2-3; D ambiguous. The V and J ends lost 5 bases and 5 bases respectively, with 5 bases between them. CDR1 is SQVTM, CDR2 ANQGSEA, per germline. CDR3 size: 10 residues. The CDR3 protein is CSVWGDTQYF. In nucleotides, the CDR3 is TGCAGCGTTTGGGGAGATACGCAGTATTTT.

J is TRBJ2-3 and V is TRBV12-3 or TRBV12-4; no reliable D call. The germline V and J ends were trimmed by 6 bases and 3 bases, with 7 bases remaining between them. This CDR3 has 12 residues. CDR3 coding DNA: TGTGCCAGCAGCTCCGATACAGATACGCAGTATTTT. This sequence encodes CASSSDTDTQYF.

The chain combines TRBV4-3 with TRBJ1-1, with D perhaps TRBD1 (6 bases). V was cut by 0 bases and J by 4 bases, with 12 bases left in between. The germline V gene encodes CDR1 LGHNA and CDR2 YSLEER. This CDR3 is 15 amino acids long. Here the CDR3 reads CASSQDTGGGTEAFF. DNA of the CDR3: TGCGCCAGCAGCCAAGATACCGGAGGGGGCACTGAAGCTTTCTTT.

Regarding this clone: The same CDR3 arises from other DNA sequences in this sample as well. The V gene is TRBV30, the J gene TRBJ1-5; the D gene is possibly TRBD1 (5 bases). CDR3 length: 13 amino acids. Trimming cost V 1 base and J 1 base, with 5 bases left between them. Germline V CDR1 and CDR2: GTSNPN, SVGIG (reference sequence). CDR3 DNA: TGTGCCTGGAGTGCAGGGAGCAATCAGCCCCAGCATTTT. This sequence encodes CAWSAGSNQPQHF.

V usage is TRBV28 and J usage is TRBJ2-7, with 10 bases matching TRBD1. The CDR3 totals 14 residues. After removal of 5 bases from V and 2 bases from J, the junction contained 3 bases not matched to a gene. Germline V gene lookup returns CDR1 MDHEN and CDR2 SYDVKM. The CDR3 DNA follows: TGTGCCAGCAGTCCCGGGACAGGGGCCTACGAGCAGTACTTC. It codes for CASSPGTGAYEQYF. Filled out from reference TRBV28 and TRBJ2-7, the complete variable domain reads DVKVTQSSRYLVKRTGEKVFLECVQDMDHENMFWYRQDPGLGLRLIYFSYDVKMKEKGDIPEGYSVSREKKERFSLILESASTNQTSMYLCASSPGTGAYEQYFGPGTRLTVT.

This clone was seen a handful of times. The same CDR3 is also encoded by other DNA sequences in this sample. This sequence joins TRBV27 and TRBJ1-1, with D possibly matching TRBD1 (6 bases). V gave up 3 bases and J gave up 1 base, with 9 bases separating them. The germline V gene has CDR1 MNHEY and CDR2 SMNVEV (reference sequence). This CDR3 contains 14 residues. The CDR3 DNA is TGTGCCAGCAGTTTCAGGGGAACGAACACTGAAGCTTTCTTT. Translating it yields CASSFRGTNTEAFF.

The V and J genes are TRBV3-1 (or the pseudogene TRBV3-2) and TRBJ2-1; D is possibly TRBD2 (5 bases). V gave up 4 bases and J gave up 6 bases, with 13 bases separating them. There are 14 residues in the CDR3. Germline V gives CDR1 LGHDT, CDR2 YNNKEL (reference sequence). CDR3 nucleotide sequence: TGTGCCAGCAGCCTCGTCACTAGTTCCAATGAGCAGTTCTTC. It specifies CASSLVTSSNEQFF.

The chain joins TRBV7-9 to TRBJ2-5; the D is unclear. Trimming took off 1 base at V and 2 bases at J, with 14 bases between the two ends. The CDR3 is 16 residues long. Germline values: CDR1 SEHNR, CDR2 FQNEAQ (reference sequence). CDR3 region: CASSLVGPAGQETQYF. The CDR3 DNA reads as TGTGCCAGCAGCTTAGTAGGACCGGCAGGACAAGAGACCCAGTACTTC.

The chain uses TRBV7-6 and TRBJ2-7, with TRBD2 matching 11 bases. The CDR3 is 18 amino acids. The trim removed 3 bases at V and 1 base at J, leaving 11 bases unmatched. Germline loops: CDR1 SGHVS, CDR2 FNYEAQ. CDR3 bases: TGTGCCAGCAGCTTGGGCGGGTCTAGCGGGGGGCAATCCTACGAGCAGTACTTC. Translated, it gives CASSLGGSSGGQSYEQYF.

The rearrangement uses TRBV4-1 and TRBJ1-2; TRBD1 matches 7 bases. The CDR3 is 13 amino acids. J was trimmed by 8 bases and V by 1 base; bases with no gene match: 4. Per germline, CDR1 MGHRA and CDR2 YSYEKL. The CDR3 nucleotides are TGCGCCAGCAGCCAAGGGAGGGACAGCGGCTACACCTTC. Its translation is CASSQGRDSGYTF.

This sequence joins TRBV24-1 and TRBJ2-2, with D unclear. Germline assignment: CDR1 KGHDR and CDR2 SFDVKD. The CDR3 contains 16 residues. Trimming cost V 0 bases and J 0 bases, with 7 bases left between them. The CDR3 DNA sequence: TGTGCCACCAGTGATTTGCCCACCTCGAACACCGGGGAGCTGTTTTTT. Residues: CATSDLPTSNTGELFF.

This chain links TRBV7-2 with TRBJ1-1, with TRBD1 identical over 7 bases. CDR3 length equals 15 residues. The germline CDR1 and CDR2 sequences are SGHTA and FQGNSA. With 5 bases clipped from V and 3 bases from J, the junction kept 9 bases outside the gene matches. CDR3 sequence reads: CASSVQQGTDTEAFF. The CDR3 DNA reads as TGTGCCAGCAGCGTGCAACAGGGGACCGACACTGAAGCTTTCTTT.

The V gene is TRBV6-5, the J gene TRBJ2-1; 8 bases fit TRBD2. The V segment lost 9 bases and the J segment 0 bases; nucleotides outside the gene matches: 7. The CDR3 covers 15 residues. Looked up from germline, CDR1 is MNHEY and CDR2 is SVGAGI. The CDR3 protein is CASRLGGASYNEQFF. Here the CDR3 DNA reads TGTGCCAGTCGCCTCGGGGGGGCCTCCTACAATGAGCAGTTCTTC.

The chain recombines TRBV3-1 (or the pseudogene TRBV3-2) with TRBJ1-1; no firm D call. V gave up 1 base and J gave up 7 bases, with 4 bases separating them. CDR1 and CDR2 from the germline V gene are LGHDT and YNNKEL (reference sequence). The CDR3 loop spans 11 amino acids. For the CDR3, the DNA is TGTGCCAGCAGCCAAGCCCATGAAGCTTTCTTT. This encodes CASSQAHEAFF.

This clone was counted a few times. This chain uses TRBV4-2 with TRBJ2-1, with 8 bases that match TRBD2. J lost 5 bases, V lost 0 bases, and 9 bases had no gene match. Germline assignment: CDR1 LGHNA and CDR2 YNFKEQ. The CDR3 loop spans 17 amino acids. The CDR3 reads CASSQEEVAGIHNEQFF. The CDR3 bases are TGTGCCAGCAGCCAAGAAGAGGTAGCGGGAATCCACAATGAGCAGTTCTTC.

The gene calls are TRBV28 and TRBJ2-3, with D maybe TRBD1 (6 bases). The CDR3 length is 14 residues. In germline, CDR1 is MDHEN, CDR2 SYDVKM. V shed 5 bases and J shed 5 bases, with 14 bases lying between them. The CDR3 DNA is TGTGCCAGCAGTCTCTTACAGGGTTTAGATACGCAGTATTTT. It yields the protein CASSLLQGLDTQYF. Full variable domain (rest looked up from reference TRBV28 and TRBJ2-3): DVKVTQSSRYLVKRTGEKVFLECVQDMDHENMFWYRQDPGLGLRLIYFSYDVKMKEKGDIPEGYSVSREKKERFSLILESASTNQTSMYLCASSLLQGLDTQYFGPGTRLTVL.

The rearrangement joins TRBV4-1 to TRBJ2-5, with 7 bases aligning to TRBD1. There are 15 residues in the CDR3. V lost 4 bases and J lost 1; bases outside the gene matches: 6. Looked up from germline, CDR1 is MGHRA and CDR2 is YSYEKL. The DNA for the CDR3 is TGCGCCAGCAGCCGGTATCCAGGGGGCCAAGAGACCCAGTACTTC. Its translation is CASSRYPGGQETQYF.

The chain joins TRBV9 to TRBJ1-2, with D tentatively TRBD1 (6 bases). The V end lost 0 bases, the J end lost 5 bases, and 14 bases lay between the germline ends. Germline values: CDR1 SGDLS, CDR2 YYNGEE. The CDR3 loop spans 15 amino acids. In DNA, the CDR3 is TGTGCCAGCAGCGTAGGCGGGGGCGGCTGGTATGGCTACACCTTC. Translating gives CASSVGGGGWYGYTF.

The chain uses TRBV6-2 or TRBV6-3 and TRBJ2-7; tentative D call: TRBD1 (5 bases). Germline V CDR1 and CDR2: MNHEY, SVGEGT. V lost 3 bases, J lost 7 bases, and 19 bases lay in between. The CDR3 totals 15 residues. The chain's CDR3 is CASSYEFRGSREQYF. The CDR3 DNA reads TGTGCCAGCAGTTATGAGTTTAGGGGATCTCGGGAGCAGTACTTC.

This clone was detected only once. CDR3 region: CASSQGTGDMDTQYF. CDR3 sequence (DNA): TGCGCCAGCAGCCAAGGGACAGGGGATATGGATACGCAGTATTTT. This rearrangement joins TRBV4-1 to TRBJ2-3; 9 positions match TRBD1. Germline V gene data show CDR1 as MGHRA and CDR2 as YSYEKL. The CDR3 consists of 15 residues. V was clipped by 1 base and J by 6 bases; unmatched bases: 5.